The 7 T cell receptor beta chains reported below all come from one sample, sequenced in a study of blood T cells in healthy people across ages. A sample-barcoded 5' primer and a J-beta primer mix were used in a second PCR of roughly 7 to 12 cycles. TCRdb ran MiXCR on the 5' RACE reads and lists one entry per CDR3 protein. The sample lists 700,000 or so distinct CDR3 sequences; about 24% were seen once. The sample taken for sequencing was blood. These receptors all come from a man between 65 and 79 years old in good health.

The chain has TRBV12-3 or TRBV12-4 and TRBJ2-3; no reliable D call. This CDR3 has 14 amino acids. V lost 5 bases and J lost 4, with 13 bases in between. CDR3 sequence (DNA): TGTGCCAGCAGTGTCAGAGTGAGAGCAGATACGCAGTATTTT. Its protein product is CASSVRVRADTQYF.

V and J are TRBV25-1 and TRBJ1-2; TRBD1 aligns across 7 bases. Germline-derived CDR1 and CDR2 are MGHDK and SYGVNS. This CDR3 contains 13 residues. V shed 6 bases and J 12 bases; nucleotides not matched to a gene: 13. The DNA for the CDR3 is TGTGCCAGCAGCCCCCCCGACAGGGTTTCCCACACCTTC. This codes for CASSPPDRVSHTF.

This clonotype was observed a few times. The conserved final phenylalanine or tryptophan is absent from the CDR3, which likely points to a read error. The chain employs TRBV20-1 and TRBJ2-5, with TRBD2 as a possible D gene (6 bases). Looked up from germline, CDR1 is DFQATT and CDR2 is SNEGSKA (reference sequence). The CDR3 is 14 residues long. Trimming shortened V by 4 bases and J by 10 bases, and 22 bases separated the two germline ends. CDR3 region: CSATGALGGWDQYL. In DNA form, the CDR3 reads TGCAGTGCTACCGGCGCTCTAGGAGGGTGGGACCAGTACCTC.

V is TRBV5-1 and J is TRBJ2-1; 10 positions agree with TRBD1. V trimming: 2 bases; J trimming: 4 bases; junction bases outside the gene matches: 3. Germline loops: CDR1 SGHRS, CDR2 YFSETQ. The CDR3 has 15 amino acids. The CDR3 DNA is TGCGCCAGCAGCTTTGACAGGGGGCTTTACAATGAGCAGTTCTTC. This codes for CASSFDRGLYNEQFF.

The rearrangement uses TRBV7-2 and TRBJ1-1; D unresolved. The V and J ends lost 6 bases and 3 bases respectively, with 8 bases between them. Germline CDR1 reads SGHTA; CDR2 reads FQGNSA. The CDR3 runs to 12 residues. The CDR3 sequence: CASRPRYTEAFF. The CDR3 DNA reads as TGTGCCAGCAGGCCAAGGTACACTGAAGCTTTCTTT. The variable domain in full, with the rest retrieved from reference TRBV7-2 and TRBJ1-1, is GAGVSQSPSNKVTEKGKDVELRCDPISGHTALYWYRQSLGQGLEFLIYFQGNSAPDKSGLPSDRFSAERTGGSVSTLTIQRTQQEDSAVYLCASRPRYTEAFFGQGTRLTVV.

This chain links TRBV20-1 with TRBJ1-1, with unresolved D. V was pared by 1 base and J by 7 bases, with 13 bases between. This CDR3 spans 13 amino acids. The V gene's germline CDR1 is DFQATT and CDR2 SNEGSKA (reference sequence). CDR3 sequence: CSARGTPEREAFF. CDR3 in DNA: TGCAGTGCTAGAGGAACACCCGAGCGTGAAGCTTTCTTT.

This clonotype was observed a few times. An end of the junction differs from the germline gene, which may be a read error. The chain recombines TRBV6-5 with TRBJ1-5, with D possibly matching TRBD1 (6 bases). The CDR3 spans 13 residues. Germline CDR1 MNHEY, CDR2 SVGAGI. The CDR3 spells CASSIGQFQPQHF. The CDR3 DNA sequence: TGCGCCAGCAGTATAGGACAGTTTCAGCCCCAGCATTTT.